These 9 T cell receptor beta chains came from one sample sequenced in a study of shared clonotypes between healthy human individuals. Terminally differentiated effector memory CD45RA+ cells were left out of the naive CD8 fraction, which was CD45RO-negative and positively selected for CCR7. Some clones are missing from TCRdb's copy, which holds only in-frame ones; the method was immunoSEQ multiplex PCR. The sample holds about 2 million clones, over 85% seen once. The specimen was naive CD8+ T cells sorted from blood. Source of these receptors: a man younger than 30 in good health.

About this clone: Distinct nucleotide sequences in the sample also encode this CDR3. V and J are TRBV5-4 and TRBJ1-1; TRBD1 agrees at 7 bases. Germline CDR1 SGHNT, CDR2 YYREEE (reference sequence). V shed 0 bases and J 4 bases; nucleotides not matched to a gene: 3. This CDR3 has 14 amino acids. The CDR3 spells CASSLAGGITEAFF. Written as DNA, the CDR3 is TGTGCCAGCAGCTTGGCAGGGGGGATCACTGAAGCTTTCTTT.

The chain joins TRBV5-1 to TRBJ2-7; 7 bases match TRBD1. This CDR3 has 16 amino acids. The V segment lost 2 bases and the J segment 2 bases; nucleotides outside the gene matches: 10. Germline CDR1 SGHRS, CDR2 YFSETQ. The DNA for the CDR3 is TGCGCCAGCAGCTTAATAGGACAGGCATTCCCCTACGAGCAGTACTTC. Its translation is CASSLIGQAFPYEQYF. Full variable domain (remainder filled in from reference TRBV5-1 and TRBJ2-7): KAGVTQTPRYLIKTRGQQVTLSCSPISGHRSVSWYQQTPGQGLQFLFEYFSETQRNKGNFPGRFSGRQFSNSRSEMNVSTLELGDSALYLCASSLIGQAFPYEQYFGPGTRLTVT.

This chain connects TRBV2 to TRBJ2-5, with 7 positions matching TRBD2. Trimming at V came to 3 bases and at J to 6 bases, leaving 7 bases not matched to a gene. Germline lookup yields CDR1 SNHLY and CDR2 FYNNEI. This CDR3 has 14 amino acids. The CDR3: CASSETSSWKTQYF. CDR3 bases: TGTGCCAGCAGTGAGACTAGCTCGTGGAAGACCCAGTACTTC.

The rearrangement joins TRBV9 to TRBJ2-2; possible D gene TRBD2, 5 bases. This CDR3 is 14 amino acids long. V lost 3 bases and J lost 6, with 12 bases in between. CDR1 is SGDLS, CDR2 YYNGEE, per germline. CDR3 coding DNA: TGTGCCAGCAGCGGGCCGAGGGTATCCGGGGAGCTGTTTTTT. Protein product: CASSGPRVSGELFF.

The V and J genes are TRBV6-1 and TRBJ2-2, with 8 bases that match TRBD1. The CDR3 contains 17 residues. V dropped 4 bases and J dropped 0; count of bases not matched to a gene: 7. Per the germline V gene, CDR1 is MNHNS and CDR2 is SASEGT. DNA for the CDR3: TGTGCCAGCAGTGGTCCGGGACAGGATACGAACACCGGGGAGCTGTTTTTT. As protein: CASSGPGQDTNTGELFF.

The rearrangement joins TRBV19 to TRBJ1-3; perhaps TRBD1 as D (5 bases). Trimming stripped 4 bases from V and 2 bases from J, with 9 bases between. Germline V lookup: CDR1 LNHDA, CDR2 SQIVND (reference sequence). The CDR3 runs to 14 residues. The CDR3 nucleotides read TGTGCCAGTAGTACCGGGACCGCTGGAAACACCATATATTTT. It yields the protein CASSTGTAGNTIYF.

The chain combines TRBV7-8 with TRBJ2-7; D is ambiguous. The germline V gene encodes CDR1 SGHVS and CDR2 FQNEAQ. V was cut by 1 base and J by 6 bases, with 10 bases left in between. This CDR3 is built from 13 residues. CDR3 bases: TGTGCCAGCAGCTTAGGGAGTTTCGTCGAGCAGTACTTC. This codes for CASSLGSFVEQYF. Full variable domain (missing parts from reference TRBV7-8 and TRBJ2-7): GAGVSQSPRYKVAKRGQDVALRCDPISGHVSLFWYQQALGQGPEFLTYFQNEAQLDKSGLPSDRFFAERPEGSVSTLKIQRTQQEDSAVYLCASSLGSFVEQYFGPGTRLTVT.

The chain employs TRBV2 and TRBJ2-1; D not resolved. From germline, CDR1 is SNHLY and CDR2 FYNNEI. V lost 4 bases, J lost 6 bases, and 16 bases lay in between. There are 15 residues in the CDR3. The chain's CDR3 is CASSVRLPYPNEQFF. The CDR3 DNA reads TGTGCCAGCAGTGTGAGGCTCCCCTACCCCAATGAGCAGTTCTTC.

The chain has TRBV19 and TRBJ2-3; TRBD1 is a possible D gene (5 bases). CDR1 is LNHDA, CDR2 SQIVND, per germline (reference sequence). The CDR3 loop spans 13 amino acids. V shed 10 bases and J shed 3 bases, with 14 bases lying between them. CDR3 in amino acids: CATSRGATDTQYF. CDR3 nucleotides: TGTGCCACCAGTAGGGGCGCGACAGATACGCAGTATTTT.